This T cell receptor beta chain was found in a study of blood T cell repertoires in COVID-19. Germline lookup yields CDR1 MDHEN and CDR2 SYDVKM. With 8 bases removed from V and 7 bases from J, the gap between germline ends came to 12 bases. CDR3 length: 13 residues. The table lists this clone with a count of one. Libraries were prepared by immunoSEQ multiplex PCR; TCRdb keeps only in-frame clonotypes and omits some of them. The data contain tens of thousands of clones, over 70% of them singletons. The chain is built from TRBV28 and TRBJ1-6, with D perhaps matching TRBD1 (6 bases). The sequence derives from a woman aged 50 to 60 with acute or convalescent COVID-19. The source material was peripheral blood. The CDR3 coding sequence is TGTGCCAGCGGGGACACCATAAATTCACCCCTCCACTTT. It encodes CASGDTINSPLHF.